This T cell receptor beta chain was documented in a study of STAT3 mutations in large granular lymphocyte leukemia. At the level of the study: Among longitudinally sequenced T-LGLL patients, roughly half had canonical activating STAT3 mutations detected. General observations from the study: Every T-LGLL patient had at least one immunodominant TCRbeta clonotype. Suggested: STAT3 mutation was not the ancestral event for these clonal expansions. In about 35% of the 18 patients, new TCR clonotypes emerged after therapy.

Each sample's TCRbeta library yielded on average approximately 41,000 productive templates. TCRdb keeps only in-frame clones here, not all; method: immunoSEQ multiplex PCR. The data show approximately 2,500 clones, more than 60% seen once. The CDR3 runs 14 residues. The germline CDR1 and CDR2 sequences are SEHNR and FQNEAQ (reference sequence). V was shortened by 4 bases and J by 5 bases, with 14 bases between the two germline ends. Remarks on this clone: Its antigen is unidentified.

The source material was peripheral blood mononuclear cells. The chain employs TRBV7-9 and TRBJ1-2; D is possibly TRBD1 (5 bases). This receptor was obtained from a man between 60 and 70 years old with T-cell large granular lymphocyte leukemia. Some clones in this sample may be carry-over from other donors' samples. The CDR3 region is CASSSQGGLYGYTF. In DNA form, the CDR3 reads TGTGCCAGCAGCTCCCAGGGCGGCCTGTATGGCTACACCTTC.